A selection of T cell receptor beta chains follows, all from one sample in a study of blood T cell repertoires in COVID-19. The data were produced by immunoSEQ multiplex PCR, yet TCRdb's version contains in-frame clones alone and is incomplete. The sample holds 220,000 or so clones; nearly 90% are singletons and the top ten take around 15%. Sequenced sample: PBMCs or T cells enriched from blood (not recorded which). The receptor source for this set is a man aged 30 to 39 who had been exposed to COVID-19. Each CDR3 is given with its conserved first and last residue. D genes are given only for firm matches. Expanded clones get a size class; other rows say once, few or many, or leave the size out.

j_call: TRBJ2-1
cdr3_length: 11
clone_size: .
d_call: TRBD1
v_call: TRBV5-1
cdr3_nt: TGCGCCAGCAAGGGGGCCAATGAGCAGTTCTTC
cdr3_aa: CASKGANEQFF

j_call: TRBJ1-1
cdr3_length: 16
clone_size: .
d_call: .
v_call: TRBV7-2
cdr3_nt: TGTGCCAGCAGCTTAGACATGGTCAAGATGAACACTGAAGCTTTCTTT
cdr3_aa: CASSLDMVKMNTEAFF

j_call: TRBJ2-7
cdr3_length: 14
clone_size: .
d_call: .
v_call: TRBV18
cdr3_nt: TGTGCCAGCTCACCAGGGGAGAACCCCTACGAGCAGTACTTC
cdr3_aa: CASSPGENPYEQYF

j_call: TRBJ2-7
cdr3_length: 14
clone_size: .
d_call: TRBD1
v_call: TRBV5-1
cdr3_nt: TGCGCCAGCAGCTTTGGGACAGCATATTACGAGCAGTACTTC
cdr3_aa: CASSFGTAYYEQYF

j_call: TRBJ1-3
cdr3_length: 14
clone_size: .
d_call: .
v_call: TRBV9
cdr3_nt: TGTGCCAGCAGCGTAGGGGGGCCTGGAAACACCATATATTTT
cdr3_aa: CASSVGGPGNTIYF

j_call: TRBJ1-3
cdr3_length: 16
clone_size: .
d_call: .
v_call: TRBV6-1
cdr3_nt: TGTGCCAGCAGTGAAGTACCCCTGAGCTCTGGAAACACCATATATTTT
cdr3_aa: CASSEVPLSSGNTIYF

j_call: TRBJ1-5
cdr3_length: 18
clone_size: .
d_call: TRBD1
v_call: TRBV30
cdr3_nt: TGTGCCTGGAGTGTACTACAGGGGGCAGGTCGTAGCAATCAGCCCCAGCATTTT
cdr3_aa: CAWSVLQGAGRSNQPQHF

j_call: TRBJ1-5
cdr3_length: 11
clone_size: .
d_call: .
v_call: TRBV5-1
cdr3_nt: TGCGCCATGGTGGTTCGGCAGCCCCAGCATTTT
cdr3_aa: CAMVVRQPQHF

j_call: TRBJ2-7
cdr3_length: 13
clone_size: .
d_call: TRBD1
v_call: TRBV27
cdr3_nt: TGTGCCAGCGGACAGGGTTGGGGCTACGAGCAGTACTTC
cdr3_aa: CASGQGWGYEQYF

j_call: TRBJ1-1
cdr3_length: 14
clone_size: .
d_call: .
v_call: TRBV5-4
cdr3_nt: TGTGCCAGCAGCATAGGACAGTCTAAGGTTGAAGCTTTCTTT
cdr3_aa: CASSIGQSKVEAFF

j_call: TRBJ2-1
cdr3_length: 15
clone_size: .
d_call: TRBD2
v_call: TRBV9
cdr3_nt: TGTGCCAGCACCCTCCGGGGGACTAGTAACAATGAGCAGTTCTTC
cdr3_aa: CASTLRGTSNNEQFF

j_call: TRBJ2-7
cdr3_length: 17
clone_size: .
d_call: TRBD2
v_call: TRBV13
cdr3_nt: TGTGCCAGCAGCTTAGGACTAGCGGCCCCGAGCTCCTACGAGCAGTACTTC
cdr3_aa: CASSLGLAAPSSYEQYF

j_call: TRBJ1-5
cdr3_length: 16
clone_size: once
d_call: TRBD1
v_call: TRBV6-1
cdr3_nt: TGTGCCAGCAGTGGGGAGGACAGGGGTAGCAATCAGCCCCAGCATTTT
cdr3_aa: CASSGEDRGSNQPQHF

j_call: TRBJ2-3
cdr3_length: 16
clone_size: .
d_call: TRBD2
v_call: TRBV13
cdr3_nt: TGTGCCAGCAGCGAGCCGGGACTAGCGGGGGGTAATACGCAGTATTTT
cdr3_aa: CASSEPGLAGGNTQYF

j_call: TRBJ2-3
cdr3_length: 18
clone_size: .
d_call: TRBD2
v_call: TRBV3-1/TRBV3-2
cdr3_nt: TGTGCCAGCAGCCTCCACCTCAGCGGGGGGGACGACACAGATACGCAGTATTTT
cdr3_aa: CASSLHLSGGDDTDTQYF

j_call: TRBJ1-4
cdr3_length: 16
clone_size: .
d_call: TRBD1
v_call: TRBV27
cdr3_nt: TGTGCCAGCAGCTACATGAACAGGGGAACTAATGAAAAACTGTTTTTT
cdr3_aa: CASSYMNRGTNEKLFF

j_call: TRBJ1-1
cdr3_length: 17
clone_size: many
d_call: .
v_call: TRBV5-1
cdr3_nt: TGCGCCAGCAGCTTGGGGCACAGGGTTGGGATGAACACTGAAGCTTTCTTT
cdr3_aa: CASSLGHRVGMNTEAFF

j_call: TRBJ2-7
cdr3_length: 15
clone_size: .
d_call: .
v_call: TRBV5-1
cdr3_nt: TGCGCCAGCAGCGGTGATGGTAGCGGATTCTACGAGCAGTACTTC
cdr3_aa: CASSGDGSGFYEQYF

j_call: TRBJ1-1
cdr3_length: 13
clone_size: .
d_call: TRBD1
v_call: TRBV30
cdr3_nt: TGTGCCTGGAGCAGGGGGCAAAACACTGAAGCTTTCTTT
cdr3_aa: CAWSRGQNTEAFF

j_call: TRBJ2-7
cdr3_length: 13
clone_size: .
d_call: .
v_call: TRBV19
cdr3_nt: TGTGCCAGTAGCATGAGACAGCAAAACGAGCAGTACTTC
cdr3_aa: CASSMRQQNEQYF

j_call: TRBJ2-5
cdr3_length: 12
clone_size: .
d_call: .
v_call: TRBV11-3
cdr3_nt: TGTGCCAGCAGTCTGGGCCAGGAGACCCAGTACTTC
cdr3_aa: CASSLGQETQYF

j_call: TRBJ2-1
cdr3_length: 12
clone_size: .
d_call: .
v_call: TRBV12-3/TRBV12-4
cdr3_nt: TGTGCCAGCATGGGGCTGTACAATGAGCAGTTCTTC
cdr3_aa: CASMGLYNEQFF

j_call: TRBJ1-5
cdr3_length: 17
clone_size: once
d_call: TRBD1
v_call: TRBV6-2/TRBV6-3
cdr3_nt: TGTGCCAGCAGTTACTCCCCGACAGGGGCGCGGGATCAGCCCCAGCATTTT
cdr3_aa: CASSYSPTGARDQPQHF

j_call: TRBJ2-2
cdr3_length: 14
clone_size: .
d_call: .
v_call: TRBV6-5
cdr3_nt: TGTGCCAGCTTCACGATTCCCCCGGCCGGGGAGCTGTTTTTT
cdr3_aa: CASFTIPPAGELFF

j_call: TRBJ1-6
cdr3_length: 16
clone_size: few
d_call: .
v_call: TRBV6-2/TRBV6-3
cdr3_nt: TGTGCCAGCAGCGAGACTGAATCTGGGGCAATCTCACCCCTCCACTTT
cdr3_aa: CASSETESGAISPLHF

j_call: TRBJ2-2
cdr3_length: 16
clone_size: .
d_call: TRBD2
v_call: TRBV5-4
cdr3_nt: TGTGCCAGCAGCTATGGACTAGTTGAGTCCACCGGGGAGCTGTTTTTT
cdr3_aa: CASSYGLVESTGELFF

j_call: TRBJ2-5
cdr3_length: 14
clone_size: .
d_call: .
v_call: TRBV3-1/TRBV3-2
cdr3_nt: TGTGCCAGCAGCCAAGATTCAAGGGGTGAGACCCAGTACTTC
cdr3_aa: CASSQDSRGETQYF

j_call: TRBJ2-1
cdr3_length: 19
clone_size: once
d_call: TRBD2
v_call: TRBV4-2
cdr3_nt: TGTGCCAGCAGCCAAGATATGAAAGCGGGGGCCCTCTCCTACAATGAGCAGTTCTTC
cdr3_aa: CASSQDMKAGALSYNEQFF

j_call: TRBJ2-3
cdr3_length: 12
clone_size: .
d_call: .
v_call: TRBV5-1
cdr3_nt: TGCGCCAGCAGCTCGGGTGGGGATACGCAGTATTTT
cdr3_aa: CASSSGGDTQYF

j_call: TRBJ1-2
cdr3_length: 12
clone_size: .
d_call: .
v_call: TRBV6-5
cdr3_nt: TGTGCCAGCAGTCCGGGGGGCTATGGCTACACCTTC
cdr3_aa: CASSPGGYGYTF